This T cell receptor beta chain stems from a study of blood T cells in healthy people across ages. This clonotype was seen only once. Antigen unknown. Germline and junction disagree at one end, which may indicate a read error. Germline V gene sequence: CDR1 SQVTM, CDR2 ANQGSEA. The CDR3 is 12 residues long. A second PCR, run for about 6 to 11 cycles, used a sample-barcoded 5' primer plus a J-beta primer mix. TCRdb ran MiXCR on the 5' RACE reads and lists one entry per CDR3 protein. Of roughly 680,000 distinct CDR3 sequences listed, around 52% are singletons. Study-wide findings and caveats: Correlation between TCR beta diversity and naive T cell percentage was strong. Relative to aged donors, long-lived donors carried more naive CD4+ cells and displayed higher diversity.

This chain uses TRBV29-1 with TRBJ2-5, with TRBD2 matching over 10 bases. This receptor was obtained from a woman of 80 years or more in good health. The sequenced material came from blood. The CDR3 is CGVVLAGSRQYF. The DNA for the CDR3 is TGCGGCGTGGTACTAGCGGGGTCTAGGCAGTACTTC.